A selection of T cell receptor beta chains follows, all from one sample in a study of patients and donors after allogeneic stem cell transplantation. A single record per CDR3 protein comes from TCRdb applying MiXCR to the RT-PCR reads. The top ten hold 6% of the sample, which has 920,000 or so distinct CDR3 sequences, roughly 17% seen once. Sequences were obtained from blood, either unsorted or a sorted T cell fraction (not recorded which). These receptors came from a human donor who was either an allogeneic HSCT recipient or a stem cell or donor lymphocyte infusion donor (not recorded which). It is not recorded whose cells these are; they may come from a transplant donor. Both conserved end residues are part of each CDR3. The D gene is left open where the match is weak. Only some rows state a clone size, as once, few, many or a class for expanded clones.

d_call: TRBD1
clone_size: few
j_call: TRBJ2-1
v_call: TRBV7-6
cdr3_aa: CASSLSGQGSGNEQFF
cdr3_nt: TGTGCCAGCAGCTTATCGGGACAGGGGAGTGGCAATGAGCAGTTCTTC

d_call: TRBD2
clone_size: few
j_call: TRBJ2-5
v_call: TRBV2
cdr3_aa: CASSEEGVGGAQYF
cdr3_nt: TGTGCCAGCAGTGAAGAGGGCGTCGGGGGGGCCCAGTACTTC

d_call: TRBD2
clone_size: NA
j_call: TRBJ2-5
v_call: TRBV4-2
cdr3_aa: CASSQKTGTSQETQYF
cdr3_nt: TGTGCCAGCAGCCAAAAAACCGGGACTAGTCAAGAGACCCAGTACTTC

d_call: NA
clone_size: few
j_call: TRBJ2-7
v_call: TRBV12-3/TRBV12-4
cdr3_aa: CASSQAYVEQYF
cdr3_nt: TGTGCCAGCAGCCAGGCGTACGTCGAGCAGTACTTC

d_call: NA
clone_size: few
j_call: TRBJ1-1
v_call: TRBV29-1
cdr3_aa: CSVAKGGTEAFF
cdr3_nt: TGCAGCGTGGCCAAAGGGGGGACTGAAGCTTTCTTT

d_call: NA
clone_size: many
j_call: TRBJ2-3
v_call: TRBV24-1
cdr3_aa: CATSDPSTDTQYF
cdr3_nt: TGTGCCACCAGTGATCCTAGCACAGATACGCAGTATTTT

d_call: NA
clone_size: many
j_call: TRBJ1-5
v_call: TRBV12-3/TRBV12-4
cdr3_aa: CASSLATGPNQPQHF
cdr3_nt: TGTGCCAGCAGTTTAGCGACAGGCCCCAATCAGCCCCAGCATTTT

d_call: TRBD1
clone_size: many
j_call: TRBJ2-7
v_call: TRBV12-3/TRBV12-4
cdr3_aa: CASSASGTGGTYEQYF
cdr3_nt: TGTGCCAGCAGCGCCTCCGGGACAGGGGGCACCTACGAGCAGTACTTC

d_call: NA
clone_size: few
j_call: TRBJ1-2
v_call: TRBV4-1
cdr3_aa: CASSQISAGGYTF
cdr3_nt: TGCGCCAGCAGTCAAATTTCAGCTGGTGGCTACACCTTC

d_call: TRBD2
clone_size: few
j_call: TRBJ2-2
v_call: TRBV9
cdr3_aa: CASSVDPSGVNTGELFF
cdr3_nt: TGTGCCAGCAGCGTAGATCCGAGCGGGGTCAACACCGGGGAGCTGTTTTTT

d_call: NA
clone_size: NA
j_call: TRBJ2-7
v_call: TRBV5-1
cdr3_aa: CASSPPGNGAYEQYF
cdr3_nt: TGCGCCAGCAGCCCTCCGGGGAATGGGGCCTACGAGCAGTACTTC

d_call: TRBD2
clone_size: NA
j_call: TRBJ2-2
v_call: TRBV4-2
cdr3_aa: CASSQVSGGPTGELFF
cdr3_nt: TGTGCCAGCAGCCAAGTAAGCGGGGGACCCACCGGGGAGCTGTTTTTT

d_call: TRBD1
clone_size: NA
j_call: TRBJ2-7
v_call: TRBV7-3
cdr3_aa: CASSASTGDEQYF
cdr3_nt: TGTGCCAGCAGCGCCTCGACAGGGGACGAGCAGTACTTC

d_call: NA
clone_size: NA
j_call: TRBJ2-2
v_call: TRBV7-6
cdr3_aa: CASSPGLGVRTGELFF
cdr3_nt: TGTGCCAGCAGCCCAGGGTTGGGTGTAAGAACCGGGGAGCTGTTTTTT

d_call: NA
clone_size: NA
j_call: TRBJ2-2
v_call: TRBV5-5
cdr3_aa: CASSVYAGGKTGELFF
cdr3_nt: TGTGCCAGCAGCGTCTATGCAGGGGGGAAAACCGGGGAGCTGTTTTTT

d_call: NA
clone_size: few
j_call: TRBJ2-7
v_call: TRBV19
cdr3_aa: CASSIGPRTEYEQYF
cdr3_nt: TGTGCCAGTAGTATCGGCCCCAGGACGGAATACGAGCAGTACTTC

d_call: NA
clone_size: few
j_call: TRBJ2-2
v_call: TRBV19
cdr3_aa: CASSIGTANTGELFF
cdr3_nt: TGTGCCAGTAGTATCGGTACGGCGAACACCGGGGAGCTGTTTTTT

d_call: NA
clone_size: few
j_call: TRBJ2-7
v_call: TRBV7-9
cdr3_aa: CASSLGTTPYEQYF
cdr3_nt: TGTGCCAGCAGCTTAGGGACTACCCCCTACGAGCAGTACTTC

d_call: TRBD2
clone_size: NA
j_call: TRBJ2-1
v_call: TRBV10-3
cdr3_aa: CAIIRALAEGEQFF
cdr3_nt: TGTGCCATCATCCGGGCCCTAGCGGAGGGTGAGCAGTTCTTC

d_call: NA
clone_size: few
j_call: TRBJ1-2
v_call: TRBV20-1
cdr3_aa: CSARQGMNYGYTF
cdr3_nt: TGCAGTGCTAGACAGGGGATGAACTATGGCTACACCTTC

d_call: NA
clone_size: NA
j_call: TRBJ2-1
v_call: TRBV14
cdr3_aa: CASSRGRGNEQFF
cdr3_nt: TGTGCCAGCAGCCGAGGCAGGGGCAATGAGCAGTTCTTC

d_call: TRBD1
clone_size: NA
j_call: TRBJ1-2
v_call: TRBV20-1
cdr3_aa: CSARTGTGSVGYTF
cdr3_nt: TGCAGTGCTAGAACCGGGACAGGGTCCGTTGGCTACACCTTC

d_call: NA
clone_size: NA
j_call: TRBJ1-2
v_call: TRBV19
cdr3_aa: CASSMGYGYTF
cdr3_nt: TGTGCCAGTAGTATGGGCTATGGCTACACCTTC

d_call: NA
clone_size: NA
j_call: TRBJ2-2
v_call: TRBV12-3/TRBV12-4
cdr3_aa: CASSFRGRQANTGELFF
cdr3_nt: NA

d_call: NA
clone_size: NA
j_call: TRBJ1-6
v_call: TRBV6-2/TRBV6-3
cdr3_aa: CASSFFLGKNSPLHF
cdr3_nt: TGTGCCAGCAGTTTCTTCCTGGGGAAGAATTCACCCCTCCACTTT

d_call: TRBD2
clone_size: few
j_call: TRBJ2-3
v_call: TRBV7-2
cdr3_aa: CASSPRTSRARDTQYF
cdr3_nt: TGTGCCAGCAGCCCGCGGACTAGCAGGGCCCGGGATACGCAGTATTTT

d_call: TRBD2
clone_size: few
j_call: TRBJ2-5
v_call: TRBV20-1
cdr3_aa: CSARAGLAGQETQYF
cdr3_nt: TGCAGTGCTAGAGCTGGGCTAGCGGGGCAAGAGACCCAGTACTTC

d_call: TRBD1
clone_size: NA
j_call: TRBJ1-2
v_call: TRBV6-1
cdr3_aa: CASTRTGGADGYTF
cdr3_nt: TGTGCCAGCACCCGGACAGGGGGCGCGGATGGCTACACCTTC

d_call: NA
clone_size: NA
j_call: TRBJ2-7
v_call: TRBV7-9
cdr3_aa: CASSLTSSWPYYEQYF
cdr3_nt: TGTGCCAGCAGCTTAACCAGCTCCTGGCCGTACTACGAGCAGTACTTC

d_call: NA
clone_size: NA
j_call: TRBJ2-3
v_call: TRBV5-1
cdr3_aa: CASSDVRKGTDTQYF
cdr3_nt: TGCGCCAGCAGCGATGTTAGAAAGGGCACAGATACGCAGTATTTT

d_call: TRBD2
clone_size: NA
j_call: TRBJ2-1
v_call: TRBV27
cdr3_aa: CASSFLYMGGDGNEQFF
cdr3_nt: TGTGCCAGCAGTTTTTTGTATATGGGAGGGGACGGGAATGAGCAGTTCTTC

d_call: NA
clone_size: once
j_call: TRBJ2-1
v_call: TRBV20-1
cdr3_aa: CSARSGQMGNEQFF
cdr3_nt: TGCAGTGCTAGAAGCGGACAGATGGGCAATGAGCAGTTCTTC

d_call: NA
clone_size: NA
j_call: TRBJ2-5
v_call: TRBV10-3
cdr3_aa: CAISDRGPTQETQYF
cdr3_nt: TGTGCCATCAGTGACAGGGGCCCAACACAAGAGACCCAGTACTTC

d_call: NA
clone_size: few
j_call: TRBJ1-1
v_call: TRBV12-3/TRBV12-4
cdr3_aa: CASRGGVPTEAFF
cdr3_nt: TGTGCCAGCCGAGGGGGGGTCCCCACTGAAGCTTTCTTT

d_call: NA
clone_size: few
j_call: TRBJ2-7
v_call: TRBV12-3/TRBV12-4
cdr3_aa: CASSRGTPTYEQYF
cdr3_nt: TGTGCCAGCAGTCGCGGGACACCGACCTACGAGCAGTACTTC

d_call: NA
clone_size: few
j_call: TRBJ1-1
v_call: TRBV6-2/TRBV6-3
cdr3_aa: CASSYDSLQPNTEAFF
cdr3_nt: TGTGCCAGCAGTTATGACAGCCTCCAGCCGAACACTGAAGCTTTCTTT

d_call: TRBD1
clone_size: NA
j_call: TRBJ1-6
v_call: TRBV6-5
cdr3_aa: CASSYSSGGYGSPLHF
cdr3_nt: TGTGCCAGCAGTTACTCATCAGGGGGTTATGGTTCACCCCTCCACTTT

d_call: NA
clone_size: NA
j_call: TRBJ2-5
v_call: TRBV7-9
cdr3_aa: CASSLDNPETQYF
cdr3_nt: TGTGCCAGCAGCTTAGACAATCCGGAGACCCAGTACTTC

d_call: TRBD1
clone_size: NA
j_call: TRBJ2-2
v_call: TRBV15
cdr3_aa: CATSPQGQGAAGELFF
cdr3_nt: TGTGCCACCAGCCCCCAAGGGCAGGGGGCTGCCGGGGAGCTGTTTTTT

d_call: TRBD2
clone_size: few
j_call: TRBJ2-2
v_call: TRBV10-3
cdr3_aa: CAMLAGEGTGELFF
cdr3_nt: TGTGCCATGCTAGCGGGAGAAGGCACCGGGGAGCTGTTTTTT

d_call: NA
clone_size: NA
j_call: TRBJ2-3
v_call: TRBV4-2
cdr3_aa: CASSQDVALSTDTQYF
cdr3_nt: TGTGCCAGCAGCCAAGATGTAGCGCTTAGCACAGATACGCAGTATTTT

d_call: NA
clone_size: NA
j_call: TRBJ2-1
v_call: TRBV29-1
cdr3_aa: CSVVPGGNEQFF
cdr3_nt: TGCAGCGTTGTCCCAGGAGGGAATGAGCAGTTCTTC

d_call: TRBD1
clone_size: few
j_call: TRBJ1-3
v_call: TRBV12-3/TRBV12-4
cdr3_aa: CASSLRDRISGNTIYF
cdr3_nt: TGTGCCAGCAGCCTCAGGGACAGAATCTCTGGAAACACCATATATTTT

d_call: NA
clone_size: few
j_call: TRBJ2-7
v_call: TRBV6-5
cdr3_aa: CASGRNPYEQYF
cdr3_nt: TGTGCCAGCGGGAGGAACCCCTACGAGCAGTACTTC

d_call: NA
clone_size: NA
j_call: TRBJ2-2
v_call: TRBV18
cdr3_aa: CASSPKTGTTELFF
cdr3_nt: TGTGCCAGCTCCCCAAAGACAGGAACTACGGAGCTGTTTTTT

d_call: NA
clone_size: NA
j_call: TRBJ2-1
v_call: TRBV19
cdr3_aa: CASSITNEQFF
cdr3_nt: TGTGCCAGTAGTATTACGAATGAGCAGTTCTTC

d_call: NA
clone_size: few
j_call: TRBJ2-2
v_call: TRBV15
cdr3_aa: CATRRDTGELFF
cdr3_nt: TGTGCCACCAGGAGGGACACCGGGGAGCTGTTTTTT

d_call: NA
clone_size: few
j_call: TRBJ2-7
v_call: TRBV6-5
cdr3_aa: CASSWGPNYEQYF
cdr3_nt: TGTGCCAGCAGTTGGGGACCTAACTACGAGCAGTACTTC

d_call: NA
clone_size: few
j_call: TRBJ2-1
v_call: TRBV7-6
cdr3_aa: CASSFVTGLGRNNEQFF
cdr3_nt: TGTGCCAGCAGCTTCGTGACAGGACTAGGAAGGAACAATGAGCAGTTCTTC

d_call: NA
clone_size: few
j_call: TRBJ2-1
v_call: TRBV10-3
cdr3_aa: CAISEPTRRYEQFF
cdr3_nt: TGTGCCATCAGTGAGCCGACTAGACGCTATGAGCAGTTCTTC

d_call: NA
clone_size: NA
j_call: TRBJ2-3
v_call: TRBV2
cdr3_aa: CASSELSVVSTDTQCF
cdr3_nt: TGTGCCAGCAGTGAATTATCAGTCGTTTCCACAGATACGCAGTGTTTT

d_call: TRBD1
clone_size: NA
j_call: TRBJ1-2
v_call: TRBV12-3/TRBV12-4
cdr3_aa: CASRKRGQGDYGYTF
cdr3_nt: TGTGCCAGCAGAAAGAGAGGACAGGGGGACTATGGCTACACCTTC

d_call: NA
clone_size: few
j_call: TRBJ2-7
v_call: TRBV12-3/TRBV12-4
cdr3_aa: CASMQSDSYEQYF
cdr3_nt: TGTGCCAGCATGCAGAGTGACTCCTACGAGCAGTACTTC

d_call: NA
clone_size: NA
j_call: TRBJ1-2
v_call: TRBV20-1
cdr3_aa: CSVSRLGDGYTF
cdr3_nt: TGCAGTGTTAGTCGATTAGGGGATGGCTACACCTTC

d_call: NA
clone_size: NA
j_call: TRBJ1-6
v_call: TRBV6-2/TRBV6-3
cdr3_aa: CASSITRGNSPLHF
cdr3_nt: TGTGCCAGCAGTATCACCCGAGGGAATTCACCCCTCCACTTT

d_call: NA
clone_size: few
j_call: TRBJ2-3
v_call: TRBV20-1
cdr3_aa: CSAAGPSAGDTQYF
cdr3_nt: TGCAGTGCCGCCGGGCCATCGGCGGGGGATACGCAGTATTTT

d_call: TRBD1
clone_size: NA
j_call: TRBJ1-5
v_call: TRBV5-1
cdr3_aa: CASSLEGAPGQPQHF
cdr3_nt: TGCGCCAGCAGCTTGGAGGGGGCTCCGGGTCAGCCCCAGCATTTT

d_call: TRBD1
clone_size: once
j_call: TRBJ2-2
v_call: TRBV4-3
cdr3_aa: CASSQMTGSFGELFF
cdr3_nt: TGCGCCAGCAGCCAGATGACAGGGAGCTTCGGGGAGCTGTTTTTT

d_call: NA
clone_size: many
j_call: TRBJ2-3
v_call: TRBV25-1
cdr3_aa: CASSGKAGSSNTQYF
cdr3_nt: TGTGCCAGCAGTGGAAAAGCCGGGAGTTCGAATACGCAGTATTTT